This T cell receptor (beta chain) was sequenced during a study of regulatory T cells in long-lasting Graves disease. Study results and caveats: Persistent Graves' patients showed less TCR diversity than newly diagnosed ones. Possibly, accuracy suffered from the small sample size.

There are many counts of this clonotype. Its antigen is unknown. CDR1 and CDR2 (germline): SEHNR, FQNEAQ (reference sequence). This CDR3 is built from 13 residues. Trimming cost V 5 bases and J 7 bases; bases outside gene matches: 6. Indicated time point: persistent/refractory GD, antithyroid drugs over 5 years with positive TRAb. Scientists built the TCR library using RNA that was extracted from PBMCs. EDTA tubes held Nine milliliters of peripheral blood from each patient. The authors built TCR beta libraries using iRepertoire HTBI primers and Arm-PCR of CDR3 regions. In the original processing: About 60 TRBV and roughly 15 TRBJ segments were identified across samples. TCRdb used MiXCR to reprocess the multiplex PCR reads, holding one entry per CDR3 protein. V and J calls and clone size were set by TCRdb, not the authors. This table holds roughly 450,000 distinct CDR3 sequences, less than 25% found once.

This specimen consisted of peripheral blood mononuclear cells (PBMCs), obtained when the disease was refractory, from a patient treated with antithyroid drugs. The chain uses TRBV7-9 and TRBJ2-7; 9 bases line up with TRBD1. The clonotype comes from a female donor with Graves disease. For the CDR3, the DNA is TGTGCCAGCAGCCCAACGGGACAGGGTGAGCAGTACTTC. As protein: CASSPTGQGEQYF.